The sequence of this T cell receptor (beta chain) was determined in a study of spatial heterogeneity in lung cancer (dated by TCRdb to about 2019). Regarding the research as a whole: Beta-chain transcripts were consistently detected in greater numbers than alpha-chain transcripts, which likely reflected higher beta-chain transcript abundance. In the raw uncorrected reads, each unique combination of TCR and UMI appeared on average more than ten times. In non-small cell lung cancer, the study made a quantitative comparison of TCR alpha and beta repertoires among multiple tumor regions, matched nontumor lung and blood. Nonsynonymous mutation counts, determined by whole-exome sequencing of tumor tissue, were related to features of the TCR repertoire. Both alpha and beta chains were TCR-sequenced in samples taken at surgery, namely 220 tumor regions, fewer than 80 matched nontumor lung samples and about 58 PBMC samples. The paper as a whole reports these results and caveats: Confirming at a functional level the hypothesis that regional TCRs recognize regional mutations was considered to require additional single-cell paired TCR alpha and beta sequencing. Ubiquitous expanded tumor TCRs showed up in blood more often at tumor resection than at routine follow-up.

Ten or more counts support this clonotype. No cognate antigen has been identified for it. No much larger clone is present one base from it, and per-base qualities are unavailable. From V the trimming removes 1 base and from J it removes 6 bases, while the gene matches leave 1 base of the junction unaccounted for. CDR1 and CDR2 (LGHNA, YNFKEQ) derive from the germline V gene. Taken from cysteine to phenylalanine, the CDR3 has 13 residues. The kept DNA is CDR3 alone, 39 bases in frame from the first base. Library prep was done by 5' RACE. Sequencing was performed on a NextSeq 500. The TCR library protocol attached a unique molecular identifier to each TCR cDNA molecule to allow correction of PCR and sequencing errors. Processing in the source paper ran as follows. Decombinator tools were used for TCR identification, UMI-based error correction and CDR3 extraction. Expanded TCRs were defined as those above a frequency of 2 per 1,000, corresponding to the top 1% of the tumor frequency distribution. Renyi diversity was computed with the R vegan package after each repertoire had been subsampled 100 times to 5,000 TCRs. CDR3 similarity networks were built from amino acid triplet string-kernel similarity, connecting CDR3s with pairwise similarity above 0.82. TCRdb itself trimmed the public reads at Q25 with fastp, ran MiXCR and retained productive beta chains. Under each unique CDR3 protein, matching rows form one entry showing the most common genes and DNA. TCRdb assigned the V and J calls; the authors' analysis was not used. For this sample there are some 87,000 distinct CDR3 sequences; roughly 10% appear just once. 6.9% of the sample belongs to the ten largest clones.

The time point label of this sample denotes: sample taken at primary tumor resection. Whole RNA extracted from tumor and nontumor lung tissue, or from cryopreserved PBMC samples, was used for TCR sequencing without cell sorting. Donors were 70 or so patients with early-stage, untreated non-small cell lung cancer from the lung TRACERx cohort. A patient was chosen for TCR sequencing only when enough RNA was available from at least two tumor regions. Specimen: PBMCs, collected at surgery. The rearranged chain carries TRBV4-2 and TRBJ2-7; 9 central nucleotides agree with TRBD1. This TCR derives from a male donor with early-stage non-small cell lung cancer. The CDR3 region: CASSQGGQGEQYF. The DNA sequence is as follows: TGTGCCAGCAGCCAAGGGGGACAGGGCGAGCAGTACTTC.